This T cell receptor (beta chain) was sequenced in a study of beta chain features in type 1 diabetes. It was via CD45RO/CCR7/CD25/CD127/CD95/CD27 that CD4+ naive, central memory, regulatory and stem cell-like memory cells were sorted. CDR1 and CDR2 (germline): GTSNPN, SVGIG (reference sequence). Trimming cost V 0 bases and J 7 bases, with 19 bases left between them. This CDR3 contains 15 residues. Investigators reverse transcribed all isolated RNA, so they sequenced expressed TCRB transcripts. Some clones are missing from TCRdb's copy, which holds only in-frame ones; the method was immunoSEQ multiplex PCR. Found here are about half a million clones, 30% of them singletons; the top ten hold about 0.065%. A note on this clone: What it recognizes is unknown.

Overall study findings and caveats: There were fewer insertions and more deletions at the VDJ junctions of type 1 diabetes patients. Since sequencing was performed on cDNA, cells with high TCR expression could be over-represented.

This chain links TRBV30 with TRBJ2-7; D may be TRBD1 or TRBD2 (5 bases each). The TCR sequence derives from a man between 18 and 29 years old in good health. Sequenced input: naive CD4+ T cells from blood. CDR3: CAWSVRGARTGEQYF. The CDR3 nucleotides read TGTGCCTGGAGTGTACGGGGCGCACGGACTGGGGAGCAGTACTTC.